These T cell receptor beta chains were read from a single sample in a study of blood T cell repertoires in COVID-19. The protocol was immunoSEQ multiplex PCR, while the TCRdb copy is restricted to in-frame clones and leaves out a portion. The sample lists 200,000 to 250,000 clones, around 86% seen once, with 7% to 10% in the top ten. The sequenced material came from peripheral blood. The receptors originated from a woman over 75 with COVID-19, enrolled during active disease. Each CDR3 is given with its conserved first and last residue. The D gene is left open where the match is weak. For some rows the clone size is stated as once, few or many, or as a class when expanded; others skip it.

cdr3_length: 14; j_call: TRBJ2-1; clone_size: .; d_call: TRBD2; v_call: TRBV5-1; cdr3_aa: CASKRTSDPNEQFF; cdr3_nt: TGCGCCAGCAAGCGGACTAGCGATCCCAATGAGCAGTTCTTC
cdr3_length: 15; j_call: TRBJ1-2; clone_size: .; d_call: TRBD1; v_call: TRBV5-5; cdr3_aa: CASSSTTGQGGGYTF; cdr3_nt: TGTGCCAGCAGCTCGACCACAGGACAGGGCGGTGGCTACACCTTC
cdr3_length: 16; j_call: TRBJ2-2; clone_size: .; d_call: .; v_call: TRBV7-2; cdr3_aa: CASRWALTTSTGELFF; cdr3_nt: TGTGCCAGCAGATGGGCTTTGACTACCTCTACCGGGGAGCTGTTTTTT
cdr3_length: 15; j_call: TRBJ2-7; clone_size: few; d_call: TRBD2; v_call: TRBV19; cdr3_aa: CASSIRTSGRTEQYF; cdr3_nt: TGTGCCAGTAGTATTAGGACTAGCGGGAGGACGGAGCAGTACTTC
cdr3_length: 14; j_call: TRBJ2-7; clone_size: .; d_call: TRBD1; v_call: TRBV2; cdr3_aa: CASSERDRGRGQYF; cdr3_nt: TGTGCCAGCAGTGAACGGGACAGGGGCCGGGGGCAGTACTTC
cdr3_length: 16; j_call: TRBJ2-1; clone_size: few; d_call: TRBD2; v_call: TRBV6-2/TRBV6-3; cdr3_aa: CASSRRIAGGPNEQFF; cdr3_nt: TGTGCCAGCAGTCGACGTATAGCGGGAGGACCCAATGAGCAGTTCTTC
cdr3_length: 13; j_call: TRBJ2-7; clone_size: .; d_call: TRBD2; v_call: TRBV2; cdr3_aa: CASGRTSGLEQYF; cdr3_nt: TGTGCCAGCGGTCGGACTAGCGGCCTCGAGCAGTACTTC
cdr3_length: 16; j_call: TRBJ2-2; clone_size: few; d_call: TRBD2; v_call: TRBV5-6; cdr3_aa: CASSLGLAANTGELFF; cdr3_nt: TGTGCCAGCAGCTTGGGACTAGCGGCGAACACCGGGGAGCTGTTTTTT
cdr3_length: 13; j_call: TRBJ1-2; clone_size: .; d_call: .; v_call: TRBV7-2; cdr3_aa: CASSFPGQNGYTF; cdr3_nt: TGTGCCAGCAGCTTTCCAGGGCAGAATGGCTACACCTTC
cdr3_length: 15; j_call: TRBJ2-4; clone_size: .; d_call: TRBD1; v_call: TRBV10-2; cdr3_aa: CASLGGSKAKNIQYF; cdr3_nt: TGCGCCAGCTTAGGGGGCAGTAAGGCCAAAAACATTCAGTACTTC
cdr3_length: 16; j_call: TRBJ2-6; clone_size: .; d_call: .; v_call: TRBV5-1; cdr3_aa: CASSPSSGTGANVLTF; cdr3_nt: TGCGCCAGCAGCCCCTCAAGTGGCACTGGGGCCAACGTCCTGACTTTC
cdr3_length: 14; j_call: TRBJ1-2; clone_size: .; d_call: .; v_call: TRBV6-5; cdr3_aa: CASIRGASAQGYTF; cdr3_nt: TGTGCCAGCATTCGGGGAGCTTCCGCACAAGGCTACACCTTC
cdr3_length: 13; j_call: TRBJ1-5; clone_size: few; d_call: .; v_call: TRBV19; cdr3_aa: CASSMGGQQPQHF; cdr3_nt: TGTGCCAGTAGTATGGGGGGGCAGCAGCCCCAGCATTTT
cdr3_length: 15; j_call: TRBJ1-2; clone_size: few; d_call: TRBD1; v_call: TRBV19; cdr3_aa: CASSRPTGVNYGYTF; cdr3_nt: TGTGCCAGTAGTAGGCCGACAGGGGTAAACTATGGCTACACCTTC
cdr3_length: 13; j_call: TRBJ2-7; clone_size: .; d_call: .; v_call: TRBV12-3/TRBV12-4; cdr3_aa: CASSLQGAYEQYF; cdr3_nt: TGTGCCAGCAGTCTACAGGGAGCCTACGAGCAGTACTTC
cdr3_length: 15; j_call: TRBJ1-1; clone_size: .; d_call: .; v_call: TRBV5-5; cdr3_aa: CASSPFPGRDTEAFF; cdr3_nt: TGTGCCAGCAGCCCTTTTCCAGGGAGGGACACTGAAGCTTTCTTT
cdr3_length: 15; j_call: TRBJ1-6; clone_size: .; d_call: .; v_call: TRBV6-5; cdr3_aa: CASSPRVWNNSPLHF; cdr3_nt: TGTGCCAGCAGTCCCAGGGTTTGGAATAATTCACCCCTCCACTTT
cdr3_length: 15; j_call: TRBJ2-2; clone_size: .; d_call: TRBD1; v_call: TRBV6-6; cdr3_aa: CASSFDRGDTGELFF; cdr3_nt: TGTGCCAGCAGTTTCGACAGGGGTGACACCGGGGAGCTGTTTTTT
cdr3_length: 15; j_call: TRBJ1-2; clone_size: .; d_call: TRBD1; v_call: TRBV28; cdr3_aa: CASSPPGTGIYGYTF; cdr3_nt: TGTGCCAGCAGCCCCCCCGGGACAGGGATCTATGGCTACACCTTC
cdr3_length: 14; j_call: TRBJ2-7; clone_size: .; d_call: TRBD2; v_call: TRBV29-1; cdr3_aa: CSVAGGPSSYEQYF; cdr3_nt: TGCAGCGTGGCGGGGGGCCCAAGCTCCTACGAGCAGTACTTC
cdr3_length: 13; j_call: TRBJ1-6; clone_size: .; d_call: TRBD1; v_call: TRBV5-1; cdr3_aa: CASGRDREFTLHF; cdr3_nt: TGCGCCAGCGGGAGGGACAGGGAATTCACCCTCCACTTT
cdr3_length: 14; j_call: TRBJ2-7; clone_size: .; d_call: TRBD1; v_call: TRBV5-8; cdr3_aa: CASSAGQGAGRQYF; cdr3_nt: TGTGCCAGCAGCGCGGGACAGGGGGCGGGTAGGCAGTACTTC
cdr3_length: 13; j_call: TRBJ2-5; clone_size: .; d_call: .; v_call: TRBV11-1; cdr3_aa: CASSLNGQETQYF; cdr3_nt: TGTGCCAGCAGCTTAAACGGCCAAGAGACCCAGTACTTC
cdr3_length: 17; j_call: TRBJ2-7; clone_size: .; d_call: .; v_call: TRBV9; cdr3_aa: CASSSGLLGSGRDEQYF; cdr3_nt: TGTGCCAGCAGCTCCGGACTTCTCGGGAGTGGGCGGGACGAGCAGTACTTC
cdr3_length: 19; j_call: TRBJ2-1; clone_size: once; d_call: TRBD2; v_call: TRBV6-4; cdr3_aa: CASSPRGLAGKSSYNEQFF; cdr3_nt: TGTGCCAGCAGTCCACGGGGACTAGCGGGAAAGAGCTCCTACAATGAGCAGTTCTTC
cdr3_length: 14; j_call: TRBJ2-1; clone_size: .; d_call: .; v_call: TRBV3-1/TRBV3-2; cdr3_aa: CASNRGGSYNEQFF; cdr3_nt: TGTGCCAGCAACCGAGGGGGTTCCTACAATGAGCAGTTCTTC
cdr3_length: 14; j_call: TRBJ1-6; clone_size: many; d_call: .; v_call: TRBV6-5; cdr3_aa: CASSYRSDNSPLHF; cdr3_nt: TGTGCCAGCAGTTACCGGTCGGATAATTCACCCCTCCACTTT
cdr3_length: 13; j_call: TRBJ2-5; clone_size: .; d_call: TRBD1; v_call: TRBV29-1; cdr3_aa: CSARDRALGTQYF; cdr3_nt: TGCAGCGCCAGGGACAGGGCACTGGGGACCCAGTACTTC
cdr3_length: 13; j_call: TRBJ1-2; clone_size: .; d_call: .; v_call: TRBV4-1; cdr3_aa: CASRATGTYGYTF; cdr3_nt: TGCGCCAGCAGGGCGACAGGCACCTATGGCTACACCTTC
cdr3_length: 13; j_call: TRBJ2-3; clone_size: .; d_call: TRBD2; v_call: TRBV6-5; cdr3_aa: CASMAGGGDTQYF; cdr3_nt: TGTGCCAGCATGGCGGGCGGGGGAGATACGCAGTATTTT
cdr3_length: 15; j_call: TRBJ1-3; clone_size: .; d_call: .; v_call: TRBV4-3; cdr3_aa: CASSQGAGSGNTIYF; cdr3_nt: TGCGCCAGCAGCCAAGGGGCGGGGTCTGGAAACACCATATATTTT
cdr3_length: 15; j_call: TRBJ2-1; clone_size: few; d_call: TRBD1; v_call: TRBV11-2; cdr3_aa: CASSLGQADYNEQFF; cdr3_nt: TGTGCCAGCAGCCTAGGACAGGCCGACTACAATGAGCAGTTCTTC
cdr3_length: 15; j_call: TRBJ2-1; clone_size: .; d_call: .; v_call: TRBV5-4; cdr3_aa: CASSLRERGGNEQFF; cdr3_nt: TGTGCCAGCAGCTTGCGGGAGCGAGGCGGAAATGAGCAGTTCTTC
cdr3_length: 16; j_call: TRBJ2-1; clone_size: .; d_call: TRBD2; v_call: TRBV3-1/TRBV3-2; cdr3_aa: CASSRGGALYYNEQFF; cdr3_nt: TGTGCCAGCAGCCGCGGGGGGGCTCTCTACTACAATGAGCAGTTCTTC
cdr3_length: 16; j_call: TRBJ1-4; clone_size: .; d_call: .; v_call: TRBV2; cdr3_aa: CASSETGSATNEKLFF; cdr3_nt: TGTGCCAGCAGTGAGACAGGTTCTGCAACTAATGAAAAACTGTTTTTT
cdr3_length: 15; j_call: TRBJ1-1; clone_size: .; d_call: .; v_call: TRBV6-6; cdr3_aa: CASSYAGAGYTEAFF; cdr3_nt: TGTGCCAGCAGTTATGCGGGGGCAGGGTACACTGAAGCTTTCTTT
cdr3_length: 18; j_call: TRBJ1-5; clone_size: .; d_call: TRBD1; v_call: TRBV4-1; cdr3_aa: CASSQAGTGGWSNQPQHF; cdr3_nt: TGCGCCAGCAGCCAGGCCGGGACAGGTGGTTGGAGCAATCAGCCCCAGCATTTT
cdr3_length: 14; j_call: TRBJ1-4; clone_size: .; d_call: .; v_call: TRBV19; cdr3_aa: CASSHRPQGEKLFF; cdr3_nt: TGTGCCAGTAGTCACCGGCCTCAGGGTGAAAAACTGTTTTTT
cdr3_length: 14; j_call: TRBJ2-1; clone_size: .; d_call: .; v_call: TRBV5-4; cdr3_aa: CASSPLTGYVEQFF; cdr3_nt: TGTGCCAGCAGCCCATTAACAGGGTACGTTGAGCAGTTCTTC
cdr3_length: 12; j_call: TRBJ2-1; clone_size: .; d_call: TRBD1; v_call: TRBV28; cdr3_aa: CASRLSQGSQFF; cdr3_nt: TGTGCCAGCAGATTGTCACAGGGGTCGCAGTTCTTC
cdr3_length: 14; j_call: TRBJ1-2; clone_size: .; d_call: .; v_call: TRBV5-1; cdr3_aa: CASSPSAGNYGYTF; cdr3_nt: TGCGCCAGCAGCCCTTCGGCAGGGAACTATGGCTACACCTTC
cdr3_length: 14; j_call: TRBJ2-5; clone_size: .; d_call: .; v_call: TRBV6-2/TRBV6-3; cdr3_aa: CASSRSPIQETQYF; cdr3_nt: TGTGCCAGCAGTCGGAGCCCGATCCAAGAGACCCAGTACTTC
cdr3_length: 15; j_call: TRBJ1-1; clone_size: .; d_call: TRBD1; v_call: TRBV18; cdr3_aa: CASSPIGGDGTEAFF; cdr3_nt: TGTGCCAGCTCACCAATAGGGGGCGACGGCACTGAAGCTTTCTTT
cdr3_length: 13; j_call: TRBJ1-1; clone_size: once; d_call: TRBD1; v_call: TRBV6-1; cdr3_aa: CASSEGRGRDAFF; cdr3_nt: TGTGCCAGCAGTGAAGGCAGGGGGCGCGACGCTTTCTTT
cdr3_length: 14; j_call: TRBJ1-1; clone_size: .; d_call: .; v_call: TRBV12-5; cdr3_aa: CASGPGGANTEAFF; cdr3_nt: TGTGCTAGTGGCCCCGGGGGGGCGAACACTGAAGCTTTCTTT
cdr3_length: 15; j_call: TRBJ2-5; clone_size: .; d_call: .; v_call: TRBV7-3; cdr3_aa: CASSLRGRYQETQYF; cdr3_nt: TGTGCCAGCAGCTTAAGAGGCAGATACCAAGAGACCCAGTACTTC
cdr3_length: 13; j_call: TRBJ2-7; clone_size: .; d_call: .; v_call: TRBV28; cdr3_aa: CASSNDYSYEQYF; cdr3_nt: TGTGCCAGCAGTAACGACTATAGCTACGAGCAGTACTTC
cdr3_length: 18; j_call: TRBJ1-1; clone_size: .; d_call: TRBD1; v_call: TRBV15; cdr3_aa: CATSRSPGQGSGNTEAFF; cdr3_nt: TGTGCCACCAGCAGATCCCCGGGACAGGGGAGTGGGAACACTGAAGCTTTCTTT
cdr3_length: 14; j_call: TRBJ2-3; clone_size: .; d_call: TRBD2; v_call: TRBV28; cdr3_aa: CASSLGLDTDTQYF; cdr3_nt: TGTGCCAGCAGTCTCGGACTAGACACAGATACGCAGTATTTT
cdr3_length: 14; j_call: TRBJ1-1; clone_size: .; d_call: .; v_call: TRBV7-8; cdr3_aa: CASSLPGVNTEAFF; cdr3_nt: TGTGCCAGCAGCTTACCAGGGGTGAACACTGAAGCTTTCTTT
cdr3_length: 12; j_call: TRBJ2-7; clone_size: .; d_call: .; v_call: TRBV29-1; cdr3_aa: CSVGRSGNEQYF; cdr3_nt: TGCAGCGTTGGAAGGTCGGGAAACGAGCAGTACTTC
cdr3_length: 15; j_call: TRBJ2-3; clone_size: .; d_call: .; v_call: TRBV3-1/TRBV3-2; cdr3_aa: CASSLQGGNTDTQYF; cdr3_nt: TGTGCCAGCAGCCTCCAGGGAGGAAACACAGATACGCAGTATTTT
cdr3_length: 14; j_call: TRBJ1-1; clone_size: .; d_call: .; v_call: TRBV7-9; cdr3_aa: CASSATGMNTEAFF; cdr3_nt: TGTGCCAGCAGCGCCACAGGAATGAACACTGAAGCTTTCTTT